The clone carrying this T cell receptor beta chain was counted a few times. The antigen is undetermined. This specimen comes from a study of OX40 agonist ivuxolimab in advanced cancers. Across the whole study: Patients received intravenous ivuxolimab every 2 weeks at 0.01 to 10 mg/kg. Having had anti-PD-1, anti-PD-L1 or anti-CTLA-4 therapy before was allowed, and under 50% had some. General study results and limits: The expanded peripheral T cells' antigen specificity was not determined.

The CDR3 totals 16 residues. Looked up from germline, CDR1 is PRHDT and CDR2 is FYEKMQ (reference sequence). With 4 bases removed from V and 3 bases from J, the gap between germline ends came to 18 bases. Libraries were prepared by immunoSEQ multiplex PCR; TCRdb keeps only in-frame clonotypes and omits some of them. The sample includes around 18,000 clones, roughly 73% of them seen just once. The V call is TRBV13, the J call TRBJ1-1, with D perhaps matching TRBD1 (6 bases). The TCR originated in an adult with an advanced solid tumor such as melanoma, head and neck, liver or kidney cancer. Here the sequenced sample was CD4+ or CD8+ T cells sorted from blood, taken in a trial of the OX40 agonist ivuxolimab. The CDR3 is CASSSAGGEGDTEAFF. The DNA for the CDR3 is TGTGCCAGCAGCTCGGCCGGGGGCGAAGGGGACACTGAAGCTTTCTTT.